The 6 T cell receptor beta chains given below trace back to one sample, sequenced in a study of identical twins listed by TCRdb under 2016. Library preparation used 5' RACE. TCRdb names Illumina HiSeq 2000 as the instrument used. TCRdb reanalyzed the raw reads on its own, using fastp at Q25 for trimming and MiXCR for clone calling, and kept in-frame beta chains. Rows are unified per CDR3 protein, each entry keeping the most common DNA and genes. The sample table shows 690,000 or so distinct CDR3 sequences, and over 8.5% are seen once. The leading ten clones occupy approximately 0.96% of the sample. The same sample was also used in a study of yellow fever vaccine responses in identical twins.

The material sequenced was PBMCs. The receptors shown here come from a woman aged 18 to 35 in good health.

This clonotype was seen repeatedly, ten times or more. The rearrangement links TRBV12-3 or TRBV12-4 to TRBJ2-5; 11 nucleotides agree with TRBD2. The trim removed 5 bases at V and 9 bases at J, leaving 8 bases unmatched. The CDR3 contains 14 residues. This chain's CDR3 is CASSPKTSGTAQYF. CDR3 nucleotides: TGTGCCAGCAGTCCAAAGACTAGCGGGACTGCCCAGTACTTC.

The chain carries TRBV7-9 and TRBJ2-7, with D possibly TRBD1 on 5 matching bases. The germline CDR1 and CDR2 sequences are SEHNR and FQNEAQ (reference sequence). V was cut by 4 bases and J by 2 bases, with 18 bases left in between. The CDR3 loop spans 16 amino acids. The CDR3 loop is CASSSVSGNSPYEQYF. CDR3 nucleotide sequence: TGTGCCAGCAGCTCAGTCTCAGGGAATTCCCCCTACGAGCAGTACTTC.

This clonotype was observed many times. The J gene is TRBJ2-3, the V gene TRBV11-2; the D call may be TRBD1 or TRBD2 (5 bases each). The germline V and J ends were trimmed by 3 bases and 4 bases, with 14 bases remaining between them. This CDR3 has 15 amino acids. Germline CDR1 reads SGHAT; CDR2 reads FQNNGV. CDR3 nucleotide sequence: TGTGCCAGCAGCTTTGGGACCCCAGGCCCAGATACGCAGTATTTT. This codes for CASSFGTPGPDTQYF.

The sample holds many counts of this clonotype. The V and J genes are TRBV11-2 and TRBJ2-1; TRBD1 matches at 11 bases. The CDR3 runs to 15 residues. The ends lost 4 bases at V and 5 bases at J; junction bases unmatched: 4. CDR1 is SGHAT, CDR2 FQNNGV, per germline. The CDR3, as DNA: TGTGCCAGCAGCTCGGGACAGGGGGGCCACAATGAGCAGTTCTTC. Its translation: CASSSGQGGHNEQFF.

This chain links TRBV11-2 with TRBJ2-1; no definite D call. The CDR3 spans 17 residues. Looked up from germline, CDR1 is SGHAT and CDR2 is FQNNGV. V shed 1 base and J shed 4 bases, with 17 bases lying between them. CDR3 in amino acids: CASSLVAPLVAYNEQFF. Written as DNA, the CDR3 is TGTGCCAGCAGCTTAGTTGCCCCCCTGGTCGCATACAATGAGCAGTTCTTC.

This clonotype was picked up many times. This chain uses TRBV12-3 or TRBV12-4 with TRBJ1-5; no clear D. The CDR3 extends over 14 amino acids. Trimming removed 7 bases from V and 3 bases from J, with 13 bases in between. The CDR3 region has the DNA TGTGCCAGCATCGCGGACGGATACAATCAGCCCCAGCATTTT. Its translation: CASIADGYNQPQHF.